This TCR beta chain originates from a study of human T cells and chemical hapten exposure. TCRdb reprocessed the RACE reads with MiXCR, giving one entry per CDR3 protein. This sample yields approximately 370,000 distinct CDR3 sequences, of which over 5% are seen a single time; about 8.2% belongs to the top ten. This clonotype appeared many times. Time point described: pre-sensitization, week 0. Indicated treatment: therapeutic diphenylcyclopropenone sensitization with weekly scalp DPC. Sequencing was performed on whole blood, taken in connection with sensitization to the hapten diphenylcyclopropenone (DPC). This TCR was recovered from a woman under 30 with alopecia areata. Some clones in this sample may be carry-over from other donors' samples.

The CDR3 DNA reads as TGTGCCAGCAGCCAAGATAGGGTAGCGGGGGGGCGCGAGCAGTTCTTC. Its translation is CASSQDRVAGGREQFF. The V call is TRBV4-2, the J call TRBJ2-1; 11 nucleotides line up with TRBD2. V was pared by 0 bases and J by 10 bases, with 8 bases of the junction left unmatched. The germline V gene encodes CDR1 LGHNA and CDR2 YNFKEQ. The CDR3 runs to 16 residues.